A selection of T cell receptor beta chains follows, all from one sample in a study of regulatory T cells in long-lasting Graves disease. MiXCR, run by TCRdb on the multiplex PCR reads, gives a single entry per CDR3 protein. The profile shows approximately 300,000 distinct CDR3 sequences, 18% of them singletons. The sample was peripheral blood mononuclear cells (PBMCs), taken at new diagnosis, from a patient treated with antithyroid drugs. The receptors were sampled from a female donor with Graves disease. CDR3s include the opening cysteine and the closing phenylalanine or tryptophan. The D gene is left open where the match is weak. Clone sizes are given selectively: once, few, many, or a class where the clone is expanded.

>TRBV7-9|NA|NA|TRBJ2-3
CASSPSTGSRTTSTDTQYF
TGTGCCAGCAGCCCCTCGACAGGCTCCAGGACTACTAGCACAGATACGCAGTATTTT
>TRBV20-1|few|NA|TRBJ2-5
CSAASPTQETQYF
TGCAGTGCTGCGAGTCCTACCCAAGAGACCCAGTACTTC
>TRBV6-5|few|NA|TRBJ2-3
CASSYSTAVEGTDTQYF
TGTGCCAGCAGTTACTCGACTGCGGTTGAGGGAACAGATACGCAGTATTTT
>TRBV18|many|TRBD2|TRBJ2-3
CASSPLAGGPASTDTQYF
TGTGCCAGCTCACCTCTAGCGGGAGGGCCGGCAAGCACAGATACGCAGTATTTT
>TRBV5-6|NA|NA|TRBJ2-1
CASSLAWLGAYNEQFF
TGTGCCAGCAGCTTGGCGTGGTTAGGAGCTTACAATGAGCAGTTCTTC
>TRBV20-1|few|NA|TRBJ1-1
CSARVQGHPWGTEAFF
TGCAGTGCTAGAGTCCAGGGGCACCCCTGGGGGACTGAAGCTTTCTTT
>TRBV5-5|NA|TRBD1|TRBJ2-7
CASSDRGEYEQYF
TGTGCCAGCAGCGACAGGGGGGAATACGAGCAGTACTTC
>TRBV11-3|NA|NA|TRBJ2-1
CASSDTSSLDEQFF
TGTGCCAGCAGCGATACTAGTTCCCTCGATGAGCAGTTCTTC
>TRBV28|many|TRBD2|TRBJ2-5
CASSLSVSGSFETQYF
TGTGCCAGCAGTTTATCGGTTAGCGGGAGCTTCGAGACCCAGTACTTC
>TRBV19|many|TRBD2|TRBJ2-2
CASSTRGLAVNTGELFF
TGTGCCAGTAGTACTAGAGGACTAGCGGTGAACACCGGGGAGCTGTTTTTT
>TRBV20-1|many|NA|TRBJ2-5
CSAGLASETQYF
TGCAGTGCTGGCCTGGCGTCAGAGACCCAGTACTTC
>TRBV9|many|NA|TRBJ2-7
CASSVRADDYEQYF
TGTGCCAGCAGCGTGCGCGCGGATGACTACGAGCAGTACTTC
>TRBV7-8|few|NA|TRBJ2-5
CASSLKGWETQYF
TGTGCCAGCAGCTTAAAAGGTTGGGAGACCCAGTACTTC
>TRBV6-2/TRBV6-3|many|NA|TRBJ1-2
CASSYGGAGGYTF
TGTGCCAGCAGTTACGGGGGGGCTGGTGGCTACACCTTC
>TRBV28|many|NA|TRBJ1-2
CASSLGLGSPNYGYTF
TGTGCCAGCAGTTTGGGACTGGGCAGTCCTAACTATGGCTACACCTTC
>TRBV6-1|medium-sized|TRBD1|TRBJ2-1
CASGTGEENEQFF
TGTGCCAGCGGGACAGGCGAGGAAAATGAGCAGTTCTTC
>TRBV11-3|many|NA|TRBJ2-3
CASSLATSTVDTQYF
TGTGCCAGCAGCTTAGCTACATCGACTGTAGATACGCAGTATTTT
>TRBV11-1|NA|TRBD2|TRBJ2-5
CASSFGVAGLETQYF
TGTGCCAGCAGCTTTGGAGTAGCGGGTCTGGAGACCCAGTACTTC
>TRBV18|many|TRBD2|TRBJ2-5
CASSPPGAGYQETQYF
TGTGCCAGCTCACCACCAGGAGCGGGGTACCAAGAGACCCAGTACTTC
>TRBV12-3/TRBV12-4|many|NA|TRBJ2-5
CASSRTQEETQYF
TGTGCCAGCAGCCGAACACAGGAAGAGACCCAGTACTTC